This section outlines one T cell receptor beta chain sequence together with its context. Trimming pared 5 bases from V and 2 bases from J, leaving 13 bases between. CDR1 and CDR2 from the germline V gene are SGHTA and FQGTGA. CDR3 length: 14 amino acids. Clones were sequenced by immunoSEQ multiplex PCR, and TCRdb holds only the in-frame ones, with some missing. The sample lists around 50,000 clones; about 96% were seen once. The data derive from a study of technical replicates of blood from a few donors. The rearrangement uses TRBV7-3 and TRBJ2-7; D is possibly TRBD2 (5 bases). The clonotype originates from a human donor in good health. Material for sequencing was T cells isolated from PBMCs. CDR3 loop: CASSPSGPPYEQYF. CDR3 nucleotide sequence: TGTGCCAGCAGCCCAAGCGGTCCTCCCTACGAGCAGTACTTC.